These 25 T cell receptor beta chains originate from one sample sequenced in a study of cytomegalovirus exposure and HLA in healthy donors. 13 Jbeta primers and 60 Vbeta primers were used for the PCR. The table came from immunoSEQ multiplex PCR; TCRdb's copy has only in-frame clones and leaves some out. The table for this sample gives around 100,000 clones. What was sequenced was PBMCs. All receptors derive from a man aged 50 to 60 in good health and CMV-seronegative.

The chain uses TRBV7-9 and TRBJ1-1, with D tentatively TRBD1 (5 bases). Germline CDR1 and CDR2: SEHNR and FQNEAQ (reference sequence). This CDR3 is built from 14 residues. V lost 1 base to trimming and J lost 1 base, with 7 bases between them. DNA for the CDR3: TGTGCCAGCAGCTTAGAACAGGAGAACACTGAAGCTTTCTTT. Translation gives CASSLEQENTEAFF.

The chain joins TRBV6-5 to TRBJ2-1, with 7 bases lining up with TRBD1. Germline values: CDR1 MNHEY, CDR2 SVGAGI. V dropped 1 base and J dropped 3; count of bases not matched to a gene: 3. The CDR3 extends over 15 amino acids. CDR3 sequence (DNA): TGTGCCAGCAGTTACTTCCGGGACAGCTACAATGAGCAGTTCTTC. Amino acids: CASSYFRDSYNEQFF.

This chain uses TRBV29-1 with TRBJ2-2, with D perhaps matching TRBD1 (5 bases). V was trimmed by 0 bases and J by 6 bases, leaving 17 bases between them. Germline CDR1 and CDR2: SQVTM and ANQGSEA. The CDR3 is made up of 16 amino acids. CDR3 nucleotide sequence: TGCAGCGTTGAAGATCCCCCGCAGGGTGGTTCCGGGGAGCTGTTTTTT. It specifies CSVEDPPQGGSGELFF.

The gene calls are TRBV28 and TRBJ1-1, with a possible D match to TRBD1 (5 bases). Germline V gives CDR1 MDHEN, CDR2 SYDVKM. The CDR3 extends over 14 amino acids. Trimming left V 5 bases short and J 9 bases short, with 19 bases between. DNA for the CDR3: TGTGCCAGCAGTCTACCACCGACGGGGGGGAAAGCTTTCTTT. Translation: CASSLPPTGGKAFF.

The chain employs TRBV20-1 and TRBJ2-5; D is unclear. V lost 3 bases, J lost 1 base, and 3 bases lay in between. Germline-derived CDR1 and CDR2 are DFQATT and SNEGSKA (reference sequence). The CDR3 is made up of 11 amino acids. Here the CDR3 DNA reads TGCAGTGCTAGCAGCCAAGAGACCCAGTACTTC. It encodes CSASSQETQYF.

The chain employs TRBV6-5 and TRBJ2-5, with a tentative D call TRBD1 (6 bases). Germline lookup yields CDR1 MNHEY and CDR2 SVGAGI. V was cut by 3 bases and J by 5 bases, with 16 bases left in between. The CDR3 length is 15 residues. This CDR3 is CASSYRAGAGETQYF. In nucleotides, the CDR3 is TGTGCCAGCAGTTATCGTGCAGGGGCAGGGGAGACCCAGTACTTC.

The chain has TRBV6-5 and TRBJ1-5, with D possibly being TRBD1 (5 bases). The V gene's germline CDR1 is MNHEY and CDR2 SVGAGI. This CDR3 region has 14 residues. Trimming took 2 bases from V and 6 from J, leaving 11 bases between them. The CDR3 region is CASSYAGGGQPQHF. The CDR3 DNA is TGTGCCAGCAGTTACGCGGGGGGTGGTCAGCCCCAGCATTTT.

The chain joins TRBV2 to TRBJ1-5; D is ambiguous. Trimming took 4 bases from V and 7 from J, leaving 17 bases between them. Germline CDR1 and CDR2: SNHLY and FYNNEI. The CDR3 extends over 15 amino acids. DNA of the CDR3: TGTGCCAGCAGTGTTTTTTCGGCAGGATCACAGCCCCAGCATTTT. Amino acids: CASSVFSAGSQPQHF. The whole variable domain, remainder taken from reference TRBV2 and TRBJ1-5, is EPEVTQTPSHQVTQMGQEVILRCVPISNHLYFYWYRQILGQKVEFLVSFYNNEISEKSEIFDDQFSVERPDGSNFTLKIRSTKLEDSAMYFCASSVFSAGSQPQHFGDGTRLSIL.

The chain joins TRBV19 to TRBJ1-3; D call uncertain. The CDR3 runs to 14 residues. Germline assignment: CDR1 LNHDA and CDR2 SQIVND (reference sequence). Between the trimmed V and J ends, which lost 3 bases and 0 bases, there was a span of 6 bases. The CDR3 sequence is CASSMRRSGNTIYF. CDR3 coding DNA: TGTGCCAGTAGTATGCGCCGCTCTGGAAACACCATATATTTT.

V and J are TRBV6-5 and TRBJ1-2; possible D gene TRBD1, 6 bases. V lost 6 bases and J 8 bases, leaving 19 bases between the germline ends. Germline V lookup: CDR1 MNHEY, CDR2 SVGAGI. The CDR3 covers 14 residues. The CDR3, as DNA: TGTGCCAGCAGCCCCGTACAGGGCCCCTCCGGCTACACCTTC. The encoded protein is CASSPVQGPSGYTF.

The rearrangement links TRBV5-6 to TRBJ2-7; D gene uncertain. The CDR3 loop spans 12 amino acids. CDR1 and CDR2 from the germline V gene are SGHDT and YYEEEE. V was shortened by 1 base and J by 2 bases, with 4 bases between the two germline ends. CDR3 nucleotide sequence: TGTGCCAGCAGCTTGTCGGCCTACGAGCAGTACTTC. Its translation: CASSLSAYEQYF. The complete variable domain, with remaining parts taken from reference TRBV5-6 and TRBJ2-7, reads DAGVTQSPTHLIKTRGQQVTLRCSPKSGHDTVSWYQQALGQGPQFIFQYYEEEERQRGNFPDRFSGHQFPNYSSELNVNALLLGDSALYLCASSLSAYEQYFGPGTRLTVT.

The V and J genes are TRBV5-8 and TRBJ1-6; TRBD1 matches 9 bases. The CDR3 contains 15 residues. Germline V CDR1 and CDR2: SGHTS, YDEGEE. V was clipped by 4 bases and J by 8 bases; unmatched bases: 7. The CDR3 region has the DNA TGTGCCAGCAGCGAGGGGGGACAGGGAGATTCACCCCTCCACTTT. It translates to CASSEGGQGDSPLHF. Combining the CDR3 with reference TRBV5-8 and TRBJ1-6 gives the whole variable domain EAGVTQSPTHLIKTRGQQATLRCSPISGHTSVYWYQQALGLGLQFLLWYDEGEERNRGNFPPRFSGRQFPNYSSELNVNALELEDSALYLCASSEGGQGDSPLHFGNGTRLTVT.

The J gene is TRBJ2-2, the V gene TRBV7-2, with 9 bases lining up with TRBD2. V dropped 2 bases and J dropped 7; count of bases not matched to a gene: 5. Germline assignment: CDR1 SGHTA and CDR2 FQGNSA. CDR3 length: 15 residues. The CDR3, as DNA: TGTGCCAGCAGCTTAATCATAGCGGGAGACGGGGAGCTGTTTTTT. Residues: CASSLIIAGDGELFF.

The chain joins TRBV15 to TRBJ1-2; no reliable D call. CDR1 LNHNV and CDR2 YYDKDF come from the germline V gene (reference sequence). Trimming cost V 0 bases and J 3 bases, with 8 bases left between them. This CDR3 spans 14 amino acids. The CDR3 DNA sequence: TGTGCCACCAGCAGAGATTTCAGTGACTATGGCTACACCTTC. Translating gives CATSRDFSDYGYTF. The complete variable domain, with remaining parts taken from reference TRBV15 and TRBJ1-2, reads DAMVIQNPRYQVTQFGKPVTLSCSQTLNHNVMYWYQQKSSQAPKLLFHYYDKDFNNEADTPDNFQSRRPNTSFCFLDIRSPGLGDTAMYLCATSRDFSDYGYTFGSGTRLTVV.

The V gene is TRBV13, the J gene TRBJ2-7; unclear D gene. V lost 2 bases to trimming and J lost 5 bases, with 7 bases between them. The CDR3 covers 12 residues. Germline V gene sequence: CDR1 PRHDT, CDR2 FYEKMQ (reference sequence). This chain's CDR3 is CASSLPRDEQYF. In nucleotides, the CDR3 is TGTGCCAGCAGCTTACCCCGCGACGAGCAGTACTTC.

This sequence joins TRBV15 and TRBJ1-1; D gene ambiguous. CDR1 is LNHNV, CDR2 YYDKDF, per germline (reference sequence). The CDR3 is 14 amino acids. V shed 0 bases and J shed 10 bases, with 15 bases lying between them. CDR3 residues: CATSRDIWGEGAFF. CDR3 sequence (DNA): TGTGCCACCAGCAGAGATATCTGGGGAGAGGGAGCTTTCTTT.

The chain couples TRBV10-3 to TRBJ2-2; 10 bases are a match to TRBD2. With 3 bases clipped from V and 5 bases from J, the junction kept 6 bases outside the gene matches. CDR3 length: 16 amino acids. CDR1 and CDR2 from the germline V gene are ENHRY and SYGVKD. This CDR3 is CAISDQTSGWTGELFF. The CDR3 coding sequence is TGTGCCATCAGTGATCAGACTAGCGGGTGGACCGGGGAGCTGTTTTTT.

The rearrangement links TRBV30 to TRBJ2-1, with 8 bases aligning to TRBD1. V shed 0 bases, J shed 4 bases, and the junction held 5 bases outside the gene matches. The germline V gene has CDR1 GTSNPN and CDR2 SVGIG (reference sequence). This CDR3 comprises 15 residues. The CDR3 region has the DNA TGTGCCTGGAGTGTACCAGGGGGCCATTACAATGAGCAGTTCTTC. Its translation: CAWSVPGGHYNEQFF.

CDR3 bases: TGTGCCATCAGTGAGTCGAGGACAGAGAACACTGAAGCTTTCTTT. Translating gives CAISESRTENTEAFF. The rearrangement joins TRBV10-3 to TRBJ1-1, with D tentatively TRBD1 (6 bases). The V end was cut by 0 bases, the J end by 1 base, with 9 bases between. The CDR3 is made up of 15 amino acids. Per germline, CDR1 ENHRY and CDR2 SYGVKD.

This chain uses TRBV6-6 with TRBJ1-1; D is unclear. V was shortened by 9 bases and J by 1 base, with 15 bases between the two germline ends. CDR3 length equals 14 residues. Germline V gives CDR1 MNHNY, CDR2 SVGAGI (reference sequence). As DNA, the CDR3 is TGTGCCAGTCCGTCGCGGAGAGCGAACACTGAAGCTTTCTTT. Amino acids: CASPSRRANTEAFF.

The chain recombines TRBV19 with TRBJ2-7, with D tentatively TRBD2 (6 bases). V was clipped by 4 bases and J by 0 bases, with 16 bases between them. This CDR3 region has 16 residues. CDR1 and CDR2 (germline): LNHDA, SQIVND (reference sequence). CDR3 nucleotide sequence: TGTGCCAGTAGTAAAATAGCGGCAGGGAGCTCCTACGAGCAGTACTTC. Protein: CASSKIAAGSSYEQYF.

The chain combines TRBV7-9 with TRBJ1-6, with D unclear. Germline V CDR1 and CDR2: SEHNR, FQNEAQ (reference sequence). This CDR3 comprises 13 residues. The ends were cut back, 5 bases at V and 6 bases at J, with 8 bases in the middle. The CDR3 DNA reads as TGTGCCAGCAGCCCGCTAACTAATTCACCCCTCCACTTT. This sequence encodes CASSPLTNSPLHF. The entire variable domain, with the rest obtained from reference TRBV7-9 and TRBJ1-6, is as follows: DTGVSQNPRHKITKRGQNVTFRCDPISEHNRLYWYRQTLGQGPEFLTYFQNEAQLEKSRLLSDRFSAERPKGSFSTLEIQRTEQGDSAMYLCASSPLTNSPLHFGNGTRLTVT.

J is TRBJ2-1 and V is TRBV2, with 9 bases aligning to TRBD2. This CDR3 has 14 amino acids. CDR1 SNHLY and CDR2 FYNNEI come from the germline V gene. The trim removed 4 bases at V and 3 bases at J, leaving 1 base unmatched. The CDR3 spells CASSVAGDYNEQFF. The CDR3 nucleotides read TGTGCCAGCAGTGTAGCGGGAGACTACAATGAGCAGTTCTTC.

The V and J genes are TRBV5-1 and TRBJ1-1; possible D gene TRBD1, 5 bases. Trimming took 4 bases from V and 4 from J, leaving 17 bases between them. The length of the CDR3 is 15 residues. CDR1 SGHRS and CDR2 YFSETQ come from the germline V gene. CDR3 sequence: CASSPWQGSGTEAFF. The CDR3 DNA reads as TGCGCCAGCAGCCCCTGGCAGGGTTCGGGCACTGAAGCTTTCTTT.

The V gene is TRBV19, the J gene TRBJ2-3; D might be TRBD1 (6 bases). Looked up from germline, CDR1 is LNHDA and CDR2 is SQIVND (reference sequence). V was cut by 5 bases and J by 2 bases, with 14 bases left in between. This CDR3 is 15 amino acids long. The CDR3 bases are TGTGCCAGTAGTTCCCAGACAGGCTCCACAGATACGCAGTATTTT. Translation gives CASSSQTGSTDTQYF.